This TCR beta chain originates from a study of early T cells in non-severe SARS-CoV-2 infection. Study context: It was bulk RNA from unsorted whole blood that was sequenced, and the chains were unpaired.

Researchers tagged individual cDNA molecules with unique molecular identifiers. In TCRdb, the 5' RACE reads were re-called with MiXCR into one record per CDR3 protein. The table records about 48,000 distinct CDR3 sequences, roughly 9.8% of them present only once. Notes on this clonotype: Its antigen is currently unknown.

Germline values: CDR1 SQVTM, CDR2 ANQGSEA. CDR3 length: 14 amino acids. Trimming removed 2 bases from V and 9 bases from J; junction bases left unmatched: 7. Regarding the study as a whole: Matching results from VDJdb favored anti-spike CD8 responses, leaving private and CD4 specificities undetected.

The V call is TRBV29-1, the J call TRBJ2-1; 10 bases agree with TRBD1. Material for sequencing was whole blood. This clonotype was sampled from an adult who was a healthcare worker with PCR-confirmed SARS-CoV-2 infection or an uninfected control (not recorded which). The CDR3 region is CSVEPPGQGLEQFF. The CDR3 region has the DNA TGCAGCGTTGAACCACCGGGACAGGGGCTTGAGCAGTTCTTC.